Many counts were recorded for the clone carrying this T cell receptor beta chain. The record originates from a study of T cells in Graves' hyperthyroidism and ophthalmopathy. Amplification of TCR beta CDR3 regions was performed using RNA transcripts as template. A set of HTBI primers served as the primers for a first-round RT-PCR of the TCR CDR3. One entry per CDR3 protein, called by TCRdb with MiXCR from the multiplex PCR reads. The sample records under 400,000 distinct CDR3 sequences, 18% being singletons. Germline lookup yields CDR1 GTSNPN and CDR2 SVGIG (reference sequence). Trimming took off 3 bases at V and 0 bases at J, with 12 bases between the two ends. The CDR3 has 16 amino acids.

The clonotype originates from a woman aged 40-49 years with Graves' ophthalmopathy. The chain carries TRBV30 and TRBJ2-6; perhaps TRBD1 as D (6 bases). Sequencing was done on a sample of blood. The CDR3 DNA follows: TGTGCCTGGAGCCATACAGGGAGCTCTGGGGCCAACGTCCTGACTTTC. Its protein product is CAWSHTGSSGANVLTF.